The 17 T cell receptor beta chains below were found in one sample sequenced in a study of T cell repertoires in cytomegalovirus infection. TCRdb independently ran MiXCR on the reads; one entry per CDR3 protein. The sample comprises 400,000 or so distinct CDR3 sequences, 15% to 20% of which are singletons, and 8.5% to 10% rests with the top ten. What was sequenced was PBMCs. The receptors were gathered from a human donor in good health (CMV status not recorded). Some clones in this sample may be carry-over from other donors' samples.

This clonotype occurred many times. The V and J genes are TRBV7-8 and TRBJ2-5; 7 nucleotides agree with TRBD1. The junction had 10 bases not matched to a gene; V was cut back by 8 bases and J by 4 bases. The CDR3 is 14 residues long. Germline CDR1 reads SGHVS; CDR2 reads FQNEAQ. The CDR3 sequence is CASLGRGNRETQYF. CDR3 bases: TGTGCCAGCTTGGGCAGGGGGAATCGAGAGACCCAGTACTTC.

This clonotype was detected only a few times. The rearrangement uses TRBV6-1 and TRBJ2-7, with D possibly being TRBD1 (6 bases). There are 14 residues in the CDR3. The germline gives CDR1 MNHNS, CDR2 SASEGT. The ends were cut back, 6 bases at V and 4 bases at J, with 16 bases in the middle. The CDR3, as DNA: TGTGCCAGCAGCCACAGCAGGGGCGCGTACGAGCAGTACTTC. Translating gives CASSHSRGAYEQYF.

This clonotype appeared many times. The V gene is TRBV10-3, the J gene TRBJ2-3, with D tentatively TRBD1 (6 bases). Trimming removed 7 bases at V and 5 bases at J, with 13 bases between. The CDR3 is made up of 13 amino acids. Germline CDR1 and CDR2: ENHRY and SYGVKD. Written as DNA, the CDR3 is TGTGCCATCACCGACCGAGGGGGAGATACGCAGTATTTT. It encodes CAITDRGGDTQYF.

This clonotype was seen repeatedly, ten times or more. The V call is TRBV24-1, the J call TRBJ2-3; no firm D call. V was cut by 6 bases and J by 2 bases, with 8 bases left in between. The CDR3 length is 13 residues. Germline CDR1 KGHDR, CDR2 SFDVKD. The CDR3 spells CATSQRVTDTQYF. As DNA, the CDR3 is TGTGCCACCAGTCAACGGGTCACAGATACGCAGTATTTT.

This clonotype was detected ten times or more. The genes are TRBV7-2 and TRBJ2-3; a possible D gene is TRBD1 (6 bases). V was cut by 1 base and J by 0 bases, with 17 bases left in between. This CDR3 has 18 amino acids. In germline, CDR1 is SGHTA, CDR2 FQGNSA. Written as DNA, the CDR3 is TGTGCCAGCAGCTTAGGGACCAGGGACAAGCCTAGCACAGATACGCAGTATTTT. It yields the protein CASSLGTRDKPSTDTQYF.

This clonotype was seen many times. The chain links TRBV4-1 to TRBJ2-6; D is ambiguous. V lost 4 bases and J 1 base, leaving 8 bases between the germline ends. This CDR3 has 15 amino acids. Germline CDR1 and CDR2: MGHRA and YSYEKL. CDR3 in amino acids: CASSPTVSGANVLTF. The CDR3 region has the DNA TGCGCCAGCAGCCCGACGGTATCTGGGGCCAACGTCCTGACTTTC.

This clonotype came up a few times. The V and J genes are TRBV12-3 or TRBV12-4 and TRBJ2-3, with 7 bases lining up with TRBD1. J gave up 1 base and V 7 bases, and 8 bases lay outside the gene matches. This CDR3 has 15 amino acids. The CDR3 sequence is CASTVTGLGTDTQYF. As DNA, the CDR3 is TGTGCCAGCACCGTGACAGGGCTGGGCACAGATACGCAGTATTTT.

This clonotype was found a few times. CDR3 in amino acids: CASAVGDYEQYF. The CDR3 DNA sequence: TGTGCTAGTGCCGTCGGTGACTACGAGCAGTACTTC. The chain has TRBV12-5 and TRBJ2-7; no reliable D call. The CDR3 has 12 amino acids. Germline V gives CDR1 LGHNT, CDR2 FRNRAP. Trimming cost V 7 bases and J 3 bases, with 10 bases left between them.

CDR3 DNA sequence: TGTGCCAGCAGTACGGGACTGGGCTCAGATACGCAGTATTTT. It codes for CASSTGLGSDTQYF. V is TRBV2 and J is TRBJ2-3; TRBD2 is a possible D gene (6 bases). This CDR3 is built from 14 residues. Trimming removed 5 bases from V and 4 bases from J, with 13 bases in between. CDR1 and CDR2 from the germline V gene are SNHLY and FYNNEI.

This clonotype was recorded at least ten times. V gene TRBV6-2 or TRBV6-3 combines with J gene TRBJ1-1; a weak D match, TRBD1 (6 bases). The CDR3 is made up of 17 amino acids. CDR1 is MNHEY and CDR2 is SVGEGT in the germline V gene. Trimming took off 0 bases at V and 0 bases at J, with 14 bases between the two ends. In DNA, the CDR3 is TGTGCCAGCAGTTACTCGAGGGGCAGGGGCTTGAACACTGAAGCTTTCTTT. Translating it yields CASSYSRGRGLNTEAFF.

The CDR3 nucleotides are TGTGCCAGCAGAGGGGGGCTCGGGTATTCACCCCTCCACTTT. Protein sequence: CASRGGLGYSPLHF. The chain combines TRBV3-1 with TRBJ1-6; tentatively, D is TRBD1 (6 bases). Germline CDR1 LGHDT, CDR2 YNNKEL (reference sequence). The V and J ends lost 6 bases and 8 bases respectively, with 14 bases between them. This CDR3 has 14 residues.

The sample holds many counts of this clonotype. The chain employs TRBV6-2 or TRBV6-3 and TRBJ2-3; 9 bases align to TRBD2. The CDR3 spans 16 residues. Germline CDR1 and CDR2: MNHEY and SVGEGT. The V segment lost 5 bases and the J segment 3 bases; nucleotides outside the gene matches: 9. Here the CDR3 reads CASSAYWGLATDTQYF. The CDR3 nucleotides read TGTGCCAGCAGTGCATATTGGGGACTAGCAACAGATACGCAGTATTTT.

This clonotype was observed many times. The chain is built from TRBV7-9 and TRBJ2-5; possibly TRBD1 or TRBD2 for D (6 bases each). The CDR3 totals 17 residues. Germline values: CDR1 SEHNR, CDR2 FQNEAQ (reference sequence). Trimming left V 2 bases short and J 5 bases short, with 21 bases between. CDR3 coding DNA: TGTGCCAGCAGCTTACTCGGGGGCGCCCCCCTAACGGAGACCCAGTACTTC. Encoded protein: CASSLLGGAPLTETQYF.

This clonotype came up many times. The chain employs TRBV7-2 and TRBJ1-1; possibly TRBD1 for D (5 bases). Germline V lookup: CDR1 SGHTA, CDR2 FQGNSA. CDR3 length: 13 amino acids. V shed 4 bases and J shed 6 bases, with 12 bases lying between them. The CDR3 DNA reads TGTGCCAGCAGCTCCGGTGGGGGGGCTGAAGCTTTCTTT. Its protein is CASSSGGGAEAFF.

This clonotype came up many times. CDR3 residues: CASSTYDRGRIYSNQPQHF. The CDR3, as DNA: TGTGCCAGTAGCACCTACGACAGGGGGCGGATATATAGCAATCAGCCCCAGCATTTT. The V and J genes are TRBV19 and TRBJ1-5, with 10 nucleotides matching TRBD1. Germline CDR1 LNHDA, CDR2 SQIVND (reference sequence). Trimming at V came to 6 bases and at J to 0 bases, leaving 14 bases not matched to a gene. CDR3 size: 19 residues.

At least ten counts were recorded for this clonotype. The V and J genes are TRBV7-2 and TRBJ2-7; D is unresolved. Germline V gives CDR1 SGHTA, CDR2 FQGNSA. The CDR3 has 15 amino acids. Deletions cut 1 base from V and 2 bases from J, with 12 bases between. The DNA of the CDR3 is TGTGCCAGCAGCTTAGTGGGCGGAACCACCTACGAGCAGTACTTC. As protein: CASSLVGGTTYEQYF. The variable domain in full, completed from reference TRBV7-2 and TRBJ2-7, reads GAGVSQSPSNKVTEKGKDVELRCDPISGHTALYWYRQSLGQGLEFLIYFQGNSAPDKSGLPSDRFSAERTGGSVSTLTIQRTQQEDSAVYLCASSLVGGTTYEQYFGPGTRLTVT.

The chain employs TRBV12-3 or TRBV12-4 and TRBJ2-5; 16 bases agree with TRBD2. Germline trimming cut 5 bases from V and 4 bases from J; bases unmatched to any gene: 7. This CDR3 spans 17 amino acids. The CDR3 protein is CASSPGTSGGALETQYF. CDR3 sequence (DNA): TGTGCCAGCAGTCCCGGGACTAGCGGGGGGGCATTAGAGACCCAGTACTTC.